The 15 T cell receptor beta chains in this list originate from one sample, sequenced in a study of a mutant IDH1 vaccine in newly diagnosed glioma. Time point denoted: week 23, last vaccination. The content of each vaccine dose was 300 ug of mutant IDH1 20-mer peptide, and topical imiquimod accompanied it. No antigen has been identified for these receptors. Data came from immunoSEQ multiplex PCR; TCRdb stores just in-frame clones and leaves some out. The table has 88,000 or so clones, roughly 85% seen once. The material was PBMCs, obtained from a glioma patient whose treatment included an IDH1 peptide vaccine. The origin of the receptors is a man aged 30-40 years with glioma. Some clones in this sample may be carry-over from other donors' samples.

The rearrangement links TRBV19 to TRBJ1-2; D call uncertain. Germline V gene sequence: CDR1 LNHDA, CDR2 SQIVND (reference sequence). Trimming took 2 bases from V and 5 from J, leaving 12 bases between them. The CDR3 runs to 14 residues. The CDR3 region is CASSIRPGEYGYTF. The CDR3 region has the DNA TGTGCCAGTAGTATACGCCCCGGCGAGTATGGCTACACCTTC.

This clone was observed once. The CDR3 loop is CASSGFEGGSTDTQYF. DNA of the CDR3: TGTGCCAGCAGTGGATTCGAGGGGGGGAGCACAGATACGCAGTATTTT. J is TRBJ2-3 and V is TRBV2, with D possibly matching TRBD2 (7 bases). V was trimmed by 4 bases and J by 0 bases, leaving 14 bases between them. Germline CDR1 reads SNHLY; CDR2 reads FYNNEI. The CDR3 has 16 amino acids.

This clone occurred a few times. J is TRBJ1-1 and V is TRBV6-4, with TRBD1 matching 8 bases. This CDR3 is built from 14 residues. The ends lost 6 bases at V and 2 bases at J; junction bases unmatched: 5. CDR1 is MRHNA, CDR2 SNTAGT, per germline. The chain's CDR3 is CASRPDRVNTEAFF. The CDR3 nucleotides read TGTGCCAGCAGACCGGACAGGGTTAACACTGAAGCTTTCTTT.

This chain links TRBV15 with TRBJ1-5; D remains ambiguous. The germline CDR1 and CDR2 sequences are LNHNV and YYDKDF (reference sequence). The V end was cut by 8 bases, the J end by 7 bases, with 15 bases between. CDR3 length: 13 amino acids. CDR3 DNA sequence: TGTGCCACCGGCTTGCGAGCTAGGCAGCCCCAGCATTTT. Amino acid sequence: CATGLRARQPQHF.

The chain has TRBV7-2 and TRBJ2-5; perhaps TRBD2 as D (5 bases). This CDR3 contains 13 residues. Germline assignment: CDR1 SGHTA and CDR2 FQGNSA. V lost 5 bases to trimming and J lost 5 bases, with 12 bases between them. The CDR3, as DNA: TGTGCCAGCAGCGTTGACCGAGGGGAGACCCAGTACTTC. This sequence encodes CASSVDRGETQYF.

This clone was seen only a few times. This sequence joins TRBV5-5 and TRBJ1-3; D is ambiguous. This CDR3 contains 13 residues. The V and J ends lost 1 base and 2 bases respectively, with 4 bases between them. Germline CDR1 and CDR2: SGHKS and YYEKEE (reference sequence). CDR3 nucleotides: TGTGCCAGCAGCTTGACCGCTGGAAACACCATATATTTT. The encoded protein is CASSLTAGNTIYF.

This chain links TRBV5-1 with TRBJ2-7; D gene ambiguous. CDR3 length: 13 amino acids. The V gene's germline CDR1 is SGHRS and CDR2 YFSETQ. The V gene lost 1 base and the J gene lost 4 bases, with 9 bases spanning the gap. CDR3 nucleotides: TGCGCCAGCAGCTTGCAACGCCCTTACGAGCAGTACTTC. This encodes CASSLQRPYEQYF.

This clone came up a few times. A junction boundary mismatches the germline segment, possibly from a read error. This chain joins TRBV30 and TRBJ2-1; the match to TRBD2 covers 9 bases. The CDR3 sequence is 12 residues long. Germline lookup yields CDR1 GTSNPN and CDR2 SVGIG (reference sequence). Here the CDR3 DNA reads TGTGCCTGGAGACCAGCGGGAGGTTGGACGATCTTC. This gives the protein CAWRPAGGWTIF.

The rearrangement links TRBV4-2 to TRBJ2-5; D uncertain. The V gene lost 0 bases and the J gene lost 2 bases, with 13 bases spanning the gap. Per germline, CDR1 LGHNA and CDR2 YNFKEQ. The CDR3 is made up of 16 amino acids. CDR3 sequence (DNA): TGTGCCAGCAGCCAAGATGAAGGACGTACTCAAGAGACCCAGTACTTC. This sequence encodes CASSQDEGRTQETQYF.

The chain employs TRBV5-1 and TRBJ1-2; D is possibly TRBD1 (6 bases). The germline CDR1 and CDR2 sequences are SGHRS and YFSETQ. With 3 bases removed from V and 8 bases from J, the gap between germline ends came to 14 bases. This CDR3 is built from 13 residues. This chain's CDR3 is CASSSQGLDGYTF. The CDR3 nucleotides are TGCGCCAGCAGCTCACAGGGTCTGGACGGCTACACCTTC.

This chain joins TRBV11-2 and TRBJ1-3, with D possibly being TRBD1 (5 bases). CDR1 is SGHAT and CDR2 is FQNNGV in the germline V gene. The CDR3 loop spans 18 amino acids. Deletions cut 1 base from V and 0 bases from J, with 16 bases between. The CDR3 sequence is CASSLVLSRGLSGNTIYF. In DNA, the CDR3 is TGTGCCAGCAGCTTAGTACTCTCCCGGGGACTCTCTGGAAACACCATATATTTT.

This chain joins TRBV2 and TRBJ1-2, with a possible D match to TRBD1 (6 bases). Trimming took 2 bases from V and 6 from J, leaving 7 bases between them. Germline V gene data show CDR1 as SNHLY and CDR2 as FYNNEI. The CDR3 covers 12 residues. CDR3 sequence reads: CASSENRDGYTF. The CDR3 nucleotides read TGTGCCAGCAGTGAAAACAGGGATGGCTACACCTTC. The whole variable domain, remainder taken from reference TRBV2 and TRBJ1-2, is EPEVTQTPSHQVTQMGQEVILRCVPISNHLYFYWYRQILGQKVEFLVSFYNNEISEKSEIFDDQFSVERPDGSNFTLKIRSTKLEDSAMYFCASSENRDGYTFGSGTRLTVV.

This chain joins TRBV18 and TRBJ1-1; D perhaps matches TRBD1 (5 bases). Germline lookup yields CDR1 KGHSH and CDR2 LQKENI. The CDR3 contains 15 residues. V was pared by 0 bases and J by 7 bases, with 15 bases between. CDR3 amino acids: CASSPPETRAVEAFF. In DNA, the CDR3 is TGTGCCAGCTCACCACCGGAAACCAGGGCAGTTGAAGCTTTCTTT.

This chain joins TRBV4-1 and TRBJ2-3, with 8 bases that match TRBD2. The CDR3 has 17 amino acids. The V gene end was trimmed by 1 base and the J gene end by 0 bases; junction bases not matched to a gene: 6. CDR1 is MGHRA, CDR2 YSYEKL, per germline. This CDR3 reads CASSQGGTRPSTDTQYF. The CDR3 DNA reads TGCGCCAGCAGCCAAGGTGGGACTAGGCCTAGCACAGATACGCAGTATTTT.

This clone was observed a few times. The chain couples TRBV28 to TRBJ1-1; the D gene is possibly TRBD1 (5 bases). The V end was cut by 6 bases, the J end by 0 bases, with 11 bases between. Germline loops: CDR1 MDHEN, CDR2 SYDVKM. The CDR3 has 14 amino acids. The CDR3 here is CASSPGAMNTEAFF. The DNA for the CDR3 is TGTGCCAGCAGCCCCGGGGCCATGAACACTGAAGCTTTCTTT.